This TCR beta chain was observed in a study of siplizumab effects on memory and regulatory T cells. Study outcomes and limitations: Naive T cells, seemingly more diverse than memory cells, seemed major alloresponse contributors. No more than a minor fraction of alloreactive clones could be traced back to unstimulated subsets. Only a minority of proliferating CD4+ or CD8+ clones had an assignable naive or memory phenotype, with roughly 75-97% lacking one. Among sequences traceable to unstimulated CD4+ memory cells, alloreactive ones were significantly reduced by siplizumab.

Remarks on this clone: No antigen is known for it.

Repertoires were generated with immunoSEQ multiplex PCR, while TCRdb's copy carries only in-frame clones and drops some. The sample has tens of thousands of clones, approximately 93% seen once. V lost 4 bases to trimming and J lost 7 bases, with 8 bases between them. Germline V gene sequence: CDR1 SNHLY, CDR2 FYNNEI. The CDR3 is made up of 12 amino acids. This sequence was found in a human donor in good health. Sequenced input: CD8+ T cells sorted from blood. V is TRBV2 and J is TRBJ1-5; no clear D. Written as DNA, the CDR3 is TGTGCCAGCAGTGGGGGTAACCAGCCCCAGCATTTT. This sequence encodes CASSGGNQPQHF. Complete variable domain (other parts from reference TRBV2 and TRBJ1-5): EPEVTQTPSHQVTQMGQEVILRCVPISNHLYFYWYRQILGQKVEFLVSFYNNEISEKSEIFDDQFSVERPDGSNFTLKIRSTKLEDSAMYFCASSGGNQPQHFGDGTRLSIL.